This T cell receptor (beta chain) stems from a study of long-term antiretroviral therapy in people with HIV. Study-level results: Upon ART, diversity increased but remained lower than transplant donor controls.

The run of the v3.0 immunoSEQ assay was at survey level. The data were produced by immunoSEQ multiplex PCR, yet TCRdb's version contains in-frame clones alone and is incomplete. The sample lists tens of thousands of clones; more than 65% were seen once. About this clone itself: Its matching antigen is unknown.

Here the sequenced sample was unsorted PBMCs, taken 0.1 years before starting antiretroviral therapy. The receptor's source is a man between 18 and 35 years old with HIV.

The CDR3 loop reads CASSPLPGGDRENSPLHF. Written as DNA, the CDR3 is TGTGCCAGCAGCCCCTTACCCGGAGGGGACAGGGAGAATTCACCCCTCCACTTT. V usage is TRBV5-4 and J usage is TRBJ1-6, with TRBD1 matching 9 bases. The germline CDR1 and CDR2 sequences are SGHNT and YYREEE (reference sequence). The V segment lost 4 bases and the J segment 7 bases; nucleotides outside the gene matches: 15. This CDR3 is built from 18 residues.